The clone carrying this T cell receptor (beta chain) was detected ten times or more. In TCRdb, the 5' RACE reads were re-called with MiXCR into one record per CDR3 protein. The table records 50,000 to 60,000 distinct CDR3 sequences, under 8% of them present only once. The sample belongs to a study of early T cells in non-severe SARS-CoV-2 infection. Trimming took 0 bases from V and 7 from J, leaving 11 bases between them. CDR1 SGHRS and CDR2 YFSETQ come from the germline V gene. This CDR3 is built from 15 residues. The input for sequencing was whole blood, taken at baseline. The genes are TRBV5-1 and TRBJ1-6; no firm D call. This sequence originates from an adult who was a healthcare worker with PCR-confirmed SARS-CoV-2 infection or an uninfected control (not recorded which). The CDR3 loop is CASSLETVRNSPLHF. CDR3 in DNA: TGCGCCAGCAGCTTGGAAACAGTGCGGAATTCACCCCTCCACTTT. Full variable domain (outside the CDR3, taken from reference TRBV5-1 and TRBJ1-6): KAGVTQTPRYLIKTRGQQVTLSCSPISGHRSVSWYQQTPGQGLQFLFEYFSETQRNKGNFPGRFSGRQFSNSRSEMNVSTLELGDSALYLCASSLETVRNSPLHFGNGTRLTVT.